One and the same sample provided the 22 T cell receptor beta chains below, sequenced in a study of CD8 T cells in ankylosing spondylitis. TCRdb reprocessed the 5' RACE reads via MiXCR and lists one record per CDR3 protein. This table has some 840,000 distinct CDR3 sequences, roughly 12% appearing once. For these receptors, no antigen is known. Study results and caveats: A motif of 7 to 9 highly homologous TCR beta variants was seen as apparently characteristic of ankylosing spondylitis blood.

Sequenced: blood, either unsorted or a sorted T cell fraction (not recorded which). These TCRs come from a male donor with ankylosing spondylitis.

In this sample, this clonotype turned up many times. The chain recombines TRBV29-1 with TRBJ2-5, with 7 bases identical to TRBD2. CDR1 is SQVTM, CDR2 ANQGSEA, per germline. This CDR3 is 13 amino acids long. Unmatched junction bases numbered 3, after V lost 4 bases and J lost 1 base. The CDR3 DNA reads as TGCAGCGTTGCAGCGGGGATCCAAGAGACCCAGTACTTC. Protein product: CSVAAGIQETQYF.

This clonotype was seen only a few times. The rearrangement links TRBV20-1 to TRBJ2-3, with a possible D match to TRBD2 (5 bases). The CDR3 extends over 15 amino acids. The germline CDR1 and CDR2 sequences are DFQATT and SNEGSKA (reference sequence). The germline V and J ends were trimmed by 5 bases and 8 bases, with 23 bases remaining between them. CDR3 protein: CSAGLLAGPRSTQYF. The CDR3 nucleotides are TGCAGTGCTGGTTTACTGGCGGGCCCGCGATCTACGCAGTATTTT.

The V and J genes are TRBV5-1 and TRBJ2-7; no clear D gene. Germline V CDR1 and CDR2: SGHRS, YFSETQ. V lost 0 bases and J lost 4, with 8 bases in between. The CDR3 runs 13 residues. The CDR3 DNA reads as TGCGCCAGCAGCTTGGAACAGCCTTACGAGCAGTACTTC. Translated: CASSLEQPYEQYF.

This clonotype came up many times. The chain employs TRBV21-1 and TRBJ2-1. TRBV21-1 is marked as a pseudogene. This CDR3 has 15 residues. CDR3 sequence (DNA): TGTGCCAGCACCACAGCGGGAGTTTGGCTCCATGAGCAGTTCTTC. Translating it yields CASTTAGVWLHEQFF.

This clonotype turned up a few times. CDR3 nucleotides: TGTGCCAGCAGTCGCCGACAGGGAGAACCCTACAATGAGCAGTTCTTC. Translated: CASSRRQGEPYNEQFF. The chain joins TRBV5-5 to TRBJ2-1, with TRBD1 identical over 7 bases. The CDR3 consists of 16 residues. Germline CDR1 reads SGHKS; CDR2 reads YYEKEE (reference sequence). The V gene end was trimmed by 5 bases and the J gene end by 2 bases; junction bases not matched to a gene: 10.

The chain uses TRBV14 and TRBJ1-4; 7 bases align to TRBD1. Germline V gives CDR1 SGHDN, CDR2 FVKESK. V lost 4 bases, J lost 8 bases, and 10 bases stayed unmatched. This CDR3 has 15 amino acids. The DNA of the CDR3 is TGTGCCAGCAGCCGACAGGGACTTGGAAGCGAAAAACTGTTTTTT. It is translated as CASSRQGLGSEKLFF.

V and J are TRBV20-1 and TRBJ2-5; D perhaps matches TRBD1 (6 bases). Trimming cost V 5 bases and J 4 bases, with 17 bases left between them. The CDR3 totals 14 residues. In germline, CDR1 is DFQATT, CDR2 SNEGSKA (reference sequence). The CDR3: CSASGQGPIETQYF. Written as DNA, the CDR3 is TGCAGTGCTTCCGGGCAGGGGCCCATAGAGACCCAGTACTTC.

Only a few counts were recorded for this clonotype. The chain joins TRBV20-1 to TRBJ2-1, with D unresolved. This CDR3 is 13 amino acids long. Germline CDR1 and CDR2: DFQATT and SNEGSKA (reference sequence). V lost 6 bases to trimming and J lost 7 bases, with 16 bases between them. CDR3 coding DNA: TGCAGTGCCCTTTCGGCTACATTTAATGAGCAGTTCTTC. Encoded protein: CSALSATFNEQFF.

CDR3 sequence (DNA): TGTGCCAGCAGCTTAGGCCGGGACAGCCATCAGCCCCAGCATTTT. Amino acid sequence: CASSLGRDSHQPQHF. The chain combines TRBV7-8 with TRBJ1-5; 7 bases are a match to TRBD1. The V gene's germline CDR1 is SGHVS and CDR2 FQNEAQ. The V and J ends lost 1 base and 5 bases, in that order; junction bases with no gene match: 5. This CDR3 is built from 15 residues.

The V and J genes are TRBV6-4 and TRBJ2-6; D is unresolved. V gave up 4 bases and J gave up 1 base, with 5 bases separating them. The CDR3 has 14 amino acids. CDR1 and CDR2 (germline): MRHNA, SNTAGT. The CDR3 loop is CASSARSGANVLTF. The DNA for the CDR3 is TGTGCCAGCAGTGCCAGGTCTGGGGCCAACGTCCTGACTTTC.

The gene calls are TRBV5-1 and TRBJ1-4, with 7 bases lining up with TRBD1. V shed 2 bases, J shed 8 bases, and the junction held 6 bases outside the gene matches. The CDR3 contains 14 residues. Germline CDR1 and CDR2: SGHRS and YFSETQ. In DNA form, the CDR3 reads TGCGCCAGCAGCTTTGACAGGGCTCAGGAAAAACTGTTTTTT. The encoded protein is CASSFDRAQEKLFF. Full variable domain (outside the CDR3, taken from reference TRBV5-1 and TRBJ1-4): KAGVTQTPRYLIKTRGQQVTLSCSPISGHRSVSWYQQTPGQGLQFLFEYFSETQRNKGNFPGRFSGRQFSNSRSEMNVSTLELGDSALYLCASSFDRAQEKLFFGSGTQLSVL.

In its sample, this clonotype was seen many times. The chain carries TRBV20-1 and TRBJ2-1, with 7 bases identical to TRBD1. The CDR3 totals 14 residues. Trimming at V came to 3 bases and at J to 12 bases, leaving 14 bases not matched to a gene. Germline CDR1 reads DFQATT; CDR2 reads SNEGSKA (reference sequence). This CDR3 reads CSASEGAGVVRQFF. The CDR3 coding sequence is TGCAGTGCTAGCGAGGGGGCAGGGGTCGTGAGGCAGTTCTTC.

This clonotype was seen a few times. This CDR3 reads CASSDEQGDTDTQYF. DNA for the CDR3: TGTGCCAGCAGCGACGAGCAGGGGGACACAGATACGCAGTATTTT. V is TRBV7-9 and J is TRBJ2-3; TRBD1 aligns across 7 bases. This CDR3 has 15 residues. The germline V gene encodes CDR1 SEHNR and CDR2 FQNEAQ (reference sequence). V gave up 5 bases and J gave up 2 bases; unmatched junction bases: 7.

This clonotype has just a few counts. CDR3 loop: CASKRGWSYEQYF. The CDR3 region has the DNA TGTGCCAGCAAAAGAGGGTGGTCCTACGAGCAGTACTTC. The chain couples TRBV2 to TRBJ2-7; D is perhaps TRBD2 (5 bases). Germline V gene sequence: CDR1 SNHLY, CDR2 FYNNEI. The CDR3 is made up of 13 amino acids. Trimming left V 7 bases short and J 1 base short, with 11 bases between.

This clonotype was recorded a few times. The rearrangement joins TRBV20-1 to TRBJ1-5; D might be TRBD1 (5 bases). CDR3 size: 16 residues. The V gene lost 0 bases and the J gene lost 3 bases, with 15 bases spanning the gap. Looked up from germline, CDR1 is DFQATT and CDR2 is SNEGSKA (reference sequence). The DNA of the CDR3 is TGCAGTGCTAGAGATCGGAGGACAAACCACAATCAGCCCCAGCATTTT. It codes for CSARDRRTNHNQPQHF.

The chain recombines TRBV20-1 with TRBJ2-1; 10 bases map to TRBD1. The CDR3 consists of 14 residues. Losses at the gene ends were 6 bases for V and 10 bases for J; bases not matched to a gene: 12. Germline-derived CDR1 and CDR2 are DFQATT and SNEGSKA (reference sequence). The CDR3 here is CSATSGTGVREQFF. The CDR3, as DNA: TGCAGTGCCACATCCGGGACAGGGGTAAGGGAGCAGTTCTTC.

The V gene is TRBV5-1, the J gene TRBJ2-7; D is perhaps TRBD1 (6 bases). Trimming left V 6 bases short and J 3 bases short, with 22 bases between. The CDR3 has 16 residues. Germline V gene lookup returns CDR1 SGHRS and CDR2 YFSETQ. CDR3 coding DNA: TGCGCCAGCAAGAGGGAGTTGACAGGACTGATCTACGAGCAGTACTTC. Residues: CASKRELTGLIYEQYF.

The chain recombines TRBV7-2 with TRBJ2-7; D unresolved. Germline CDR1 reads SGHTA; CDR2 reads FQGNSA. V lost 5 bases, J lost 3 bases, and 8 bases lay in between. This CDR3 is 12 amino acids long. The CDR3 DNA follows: TGTGCCAGCAGCCATCCAGGCTACGAGCAGTACTTC. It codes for CASSHPGYEQYF.

The CDR3 loop is CAISDTDTSGANVLTF. CDR3 nucleotides: TGTGCCATCAGTGATACTGACACCTCTGGGGCCAACGTCCTGACTTTC. V and J are TRBV10-3 and TRBJ2-6, with D uncertain. Per the germline V gene, CDR1 is ENHRY and CDR2 is SYGVKD. Deletions cut 3 bases from V and 0 bases from J, with 9 bases between. This CDR3 has 16 amino acids.

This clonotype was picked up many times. DNA for the CDR3: TGCAGTGCTACCTTACTTAGGACTAGCGGGGGATACGAGCAGTACTTC. Protein product: CSATLLRTSGGYEQYF. The chain links TRBV20-1 to TRBJ2-7, with 13 bases that match TRBD2. The CDR3 contains 16 residues. V trimming: 4 bases; J trimming: 4 bases; junction bases outside the gene matches: 10. CDR1 and CDR2 (germline): DFQATT, SNEGSKA (reference sequence).

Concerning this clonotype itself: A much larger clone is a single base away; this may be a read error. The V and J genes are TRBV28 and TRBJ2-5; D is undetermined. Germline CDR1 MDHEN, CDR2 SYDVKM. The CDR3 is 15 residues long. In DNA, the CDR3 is TGTCCCAGCAGTCGGAGAGGTCGCATGGAAGAGACCCAGTACTTC. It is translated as CPSSRRGRMEETQYF.

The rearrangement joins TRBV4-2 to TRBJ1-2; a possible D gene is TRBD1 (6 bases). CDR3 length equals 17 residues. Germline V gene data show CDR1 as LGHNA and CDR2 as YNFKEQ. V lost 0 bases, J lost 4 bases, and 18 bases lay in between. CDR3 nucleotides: TGTGCCAGCAGCCAAGATTACGCCCTGGACAGCAGCTATGGCTACACCTTC. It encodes CASSQDYALDSSYGYTF.